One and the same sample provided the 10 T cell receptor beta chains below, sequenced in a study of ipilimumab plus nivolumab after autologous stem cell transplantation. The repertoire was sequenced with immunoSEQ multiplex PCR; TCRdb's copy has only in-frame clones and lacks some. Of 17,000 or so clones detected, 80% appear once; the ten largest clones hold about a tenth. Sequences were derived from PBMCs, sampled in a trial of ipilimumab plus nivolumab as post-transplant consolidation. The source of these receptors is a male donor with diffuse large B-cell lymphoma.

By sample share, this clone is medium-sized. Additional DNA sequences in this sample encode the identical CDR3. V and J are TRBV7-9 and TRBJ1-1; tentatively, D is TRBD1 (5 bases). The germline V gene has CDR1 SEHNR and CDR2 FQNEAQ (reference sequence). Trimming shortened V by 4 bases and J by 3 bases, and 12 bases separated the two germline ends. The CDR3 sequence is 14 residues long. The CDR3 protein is CASSSGGGYTEAFF. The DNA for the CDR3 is TGTGCCAGCAGCTCTGGGGGTGGGTACACTGAAGCTTTCTTT.

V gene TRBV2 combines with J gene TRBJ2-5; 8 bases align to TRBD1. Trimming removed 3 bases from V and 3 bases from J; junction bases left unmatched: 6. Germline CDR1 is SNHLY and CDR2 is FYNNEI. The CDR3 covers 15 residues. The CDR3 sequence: CASSEVRTGKETQYF. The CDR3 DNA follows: TGTGCCAGCAGTGAGGTCAGGACAGGGAAAGAGACCCAGTACTTC. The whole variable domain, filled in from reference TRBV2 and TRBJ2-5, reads EPEVTQTPSHQVTQMGQEVILRCVPISNHLYFYWYRQILGQKVEFLVSFYNNEISEKSEIFDDQFSVERPDGSNFTLKIRSTKLEDSAMYFCASSEVRTGKETQYFGPGTRLLVL.

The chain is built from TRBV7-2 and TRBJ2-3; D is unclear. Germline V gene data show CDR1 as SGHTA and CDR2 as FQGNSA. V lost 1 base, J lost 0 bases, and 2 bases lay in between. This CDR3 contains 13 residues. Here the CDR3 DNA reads TGTGCCAGCAGCTTAGGTAGCACAGATACGCAGTATTTT. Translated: CASSLGSTDTQYF.

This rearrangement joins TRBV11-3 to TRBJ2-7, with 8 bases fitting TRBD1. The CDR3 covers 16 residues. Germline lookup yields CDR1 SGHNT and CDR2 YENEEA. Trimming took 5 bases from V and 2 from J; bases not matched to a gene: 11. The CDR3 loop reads CASSPDPGQVAYEQYF. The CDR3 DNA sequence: TGTGCCAGCAGCCCGGACCCGGGACAGGTAGCCTACGAGCAGTACTTC. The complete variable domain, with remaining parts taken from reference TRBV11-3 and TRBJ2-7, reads EAGVVQSPRYKIIEKKQPVAFWCNPISGHNTLYWYLQNLGQGPELLIRYENEEAVDDSQLPKDRFSAERLKGVDSTLKIQPAELGDSAVYLCASSPDPGQVAYEQYFGPGTRLTVT.

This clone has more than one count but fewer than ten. CDR3 coding DNA: TGTGCCAGCAGCGGAAGAAGGGAGACCCAGTACTTC. This encodes CASSGRRETQYF. V is TRBV7-9 and J is TRBJ2-5; D call uncertain. The CDR3 extends over 12 amino acids. The V end was cut by 5 bases, the J end by 5 bases, with 9 bases between. Germline CDR1 SEHNR, CDR2 FQNEAQ (reference sequence).

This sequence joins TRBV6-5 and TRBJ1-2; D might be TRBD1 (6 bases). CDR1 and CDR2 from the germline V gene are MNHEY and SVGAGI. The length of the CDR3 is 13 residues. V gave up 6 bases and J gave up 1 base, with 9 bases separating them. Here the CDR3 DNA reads TGTGCCAGCAGGGACAGCCATAACTATGGCTACACCTTC. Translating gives CASRDSHNYGYTF.

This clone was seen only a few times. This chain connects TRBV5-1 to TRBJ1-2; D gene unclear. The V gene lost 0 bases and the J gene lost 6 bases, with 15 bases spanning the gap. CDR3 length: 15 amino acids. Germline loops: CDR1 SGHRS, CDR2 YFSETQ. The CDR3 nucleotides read TGCGCCAGCAGCTTGGAGGTGAATACAAGGCATGGCTACACCTTC. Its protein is CASSLEVNTRHGYTF.

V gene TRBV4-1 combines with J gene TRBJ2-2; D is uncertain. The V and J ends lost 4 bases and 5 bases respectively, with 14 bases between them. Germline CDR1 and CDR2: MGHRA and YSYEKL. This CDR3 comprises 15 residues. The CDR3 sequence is CASSPRPARTGELFF. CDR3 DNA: TGCGCCAGCAGCCCCCGCCCGGCGCGAACCGGGGAGCTGTTTTTT.

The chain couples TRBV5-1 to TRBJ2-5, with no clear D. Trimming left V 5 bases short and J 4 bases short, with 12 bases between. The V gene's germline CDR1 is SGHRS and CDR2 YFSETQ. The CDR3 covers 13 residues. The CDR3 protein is CASRIGIGETQYF. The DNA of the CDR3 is TGCGCCAGCAGAATAGGCATAGGAGAGACCCAGTACTTC.

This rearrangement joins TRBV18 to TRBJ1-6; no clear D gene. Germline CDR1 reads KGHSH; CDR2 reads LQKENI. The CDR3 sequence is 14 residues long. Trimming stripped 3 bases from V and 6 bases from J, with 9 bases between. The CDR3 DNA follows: TGTGCCAGCTCACCGTCGGGTTTTAATTCACCCCTCCACTTT. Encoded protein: CASSPSGFNSPLHF.